This section outlines one T cell receptor (beta chain) sequence together with its context. This entry belongs to a study of blood T cell repertoires in COVID-19. Study information: Acute and convalescent COVID-19 specimens originated in the United States, Italy and Spain. In each case, the material was cDNA or gDNA derived from T cells, B-cell-depleted T cells, or PBMCs.

Trimming took 5 bases from V and 3 from J; bases not matched to a gene: 6. The CDR3 consists of 16 residues. Germline V lookup: CDR1 MNHEY, CDR2 SMNVEV (reference sequence). Authors' processing steps: It was from reference gene primer amplification that nucleated cell counts were estimated. Only in-frame clones appear in the TCRdb table, and some are missing; sequencing was by immunoSEQ multiplex PCR. V and J calls and clone size come straight from that table; D and trimming were deduced from the DNA. The repertoire consists of 65,000 to 90,000 clones, with 83% occurring once and the leading ten covering 25% to 30%.

The sequence derives from a woman aged 80 or over with acute or convalescent COVID-19. Material: peripheral blood. The chain links TRBV27 to TRBJ2-2, with TRBD2 matching over 10 bases. DNA of the CDR3: TGTGCCAGCAGTGCTTCTCTAGCGGGAGACACCGGGGAGCTGTTTTTT. Protein: CASSASLAGDTGELFF.